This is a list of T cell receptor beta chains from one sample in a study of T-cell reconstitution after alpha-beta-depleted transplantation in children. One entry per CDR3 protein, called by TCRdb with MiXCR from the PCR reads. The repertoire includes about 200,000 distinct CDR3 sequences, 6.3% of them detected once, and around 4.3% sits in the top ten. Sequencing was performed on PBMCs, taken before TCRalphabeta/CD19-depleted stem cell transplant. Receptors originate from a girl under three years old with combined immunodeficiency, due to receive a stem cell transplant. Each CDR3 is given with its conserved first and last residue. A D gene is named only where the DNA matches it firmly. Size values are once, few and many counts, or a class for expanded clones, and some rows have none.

CDR3 protein: CATSRDKYRGLNYTF
CDR3 DNA: TGTGCCACCAGCAGAGACAAGTACAGGGGGCTTAACTACACCTTC
V gene: TRBV15
J gene: TRBJ1-2
clone size: NA
D gene: TRBD1

CDR3 protein: CASSLSPGGVFGDTQYF
CDR3 DNA: TGTGCCAGCAGCTTAAGCCCAGGGGGCGTGTTCGGAGATACGCAGTATTTT
V gene: TRBV7-3
J gene: TRBJ2-3
clone size: many
D gene: TRBD1

CDR3 protein: CASSEGGRTRNIQYF
CDR3 DNA: TGTGCCAGCAGTGAAGGGGGGCGAACTAGAAACATTCAGTACTTC
V gene: TRBV2
J gene: TRBJ2-4
clone size: NA
D gene: NA

CDR3 protein: CASSQGSNNHNEQFF
CDR3 DNA: TGCGCCAGCAGCCAAGGTTCGAACAACCACAATGAGCAGTTCTTC
V gene: TRBV4-3
J gene: TRBJ2-1
clone size: many
D gene: NA

CDR3 protein: CASSLRGGGTGELFF
CDR3 DNA: TGTGCCAGCAGCTTGAGGGGGGGGGGCACCGGGGAGCTGTTTTTT
V gene: TRBV5-5
J gene: TRBJ2-2
clone size: many
D gene: NA

CDR3 protein: CASRKSGQGIEQPQHF
CDR3 DNA: TGTGCCAGCAGGAAATCGGGACAGGGGATAGAACAGCCCCAGCATTTT
V gene: TRBV28
J gene: TRBJ1-5
clone size: many
D gene: TRBD1

CDR3 protein: CASSPLTGPGSDTQYF
CDR3 DNA: TGTGCCAGCAGCCCGCTGACCGGTCCAGGATCAGATACGCAGTATTTT
V gene: TRBV7-2
J gene: TRBJ2-3
clone size: NA
D gene: NA

CDR3 protein: CATSEDRAGEQYF
CDR3 DNA: TGTGCCACCAGCGAAGACAGGGCAGGAGAGCAGTACTTC
V gene: TRBV15
J gene: TRBJ2-7
clone size: NA
D gene: TRBD1

CDR3 protein: CASSVKGNTGELFF
CDR3 DNA: TGTGCCAGCAGCGTAAAAGGGAACACCGGGGAGCTGTTTTTT
V gene: TRBV9
J gene: TRBJ2-2
clone size: NA
D gene: NA

CDR3 protein: CASSLRSYNEQFF
CDR3 DNA: TGCGCCAGCAGCTTGCGGTCTTACAATGAGCAGTTCTTC
V gene: TRBV5-1
J gene: TRBJ2-1
clone size: many
D gene: NA

CDR3 protein: CASSFSLASDTQYF
CDR3 DNA: TGTGCCAGCAGCTTTAGCCTAGCATCAGATACGCAGTATTTT
V gene: TRBV7-3
J gene: TRBJ2-3
clone size: many
D gene: NA

CDR3 protein: CASSQVVLAGVTGELFF
CDR3 DNA: TGCGCCAGCAGCCAAGTGGTGTTAGCGGGGGTCACCGGGGAGCTGTTTTTT
V gene: TRBV4-1
J gene: TRBJ2-2
clone size: many
D gene: TRBD2

CDR3 protein: CASSPPPQGHQETQYF
CDR3 DNA: TGTGCCAGCAGCCCCCCCCCACAGGGGCACCAAGAGACCCAGTACTTC
V gene: TRBV7-9
J gene: TRBJ2-5
clone size: few
D gene: TRBD1

CDR3 protein: CASGRSTGELFF
CDR3 DNA: TGTGCCAGCGGAAGGTCCACCGGGGAGCTGTTTTTT
V gene: TRBV12-3/TRBV12-4
J gene: TRBJ2-2
clone size: many
D gene: NA

CDR3 protein: CASSYTSAGGPYEQYF
CDR3 DNA: TGTGCCAGCAGTTACACCTCAGCGGGGGGCCCCTACGAGCAGTACTTC
V gene: TRBV6-2/TRBV6-3
J gene: TRBJ2-7
clone size: many
D gene: TRBD2

CDR3 protein: CASSYSSSNQPQHF
CDR3 DNA: TGTGCCAGCAGTTACTCGTCGAGCAATCAGCCCCAGCATTTT
V gene: TRBV6-2/TRBV6-3
J gene: TRBJ1-5
clone size: NA
D gene: NA

CDR3 protein: CASSYPSSSVAPLHF
CDR3 DNA: TGTGCCAGCAGTTACCCCTCTTCTTCCGTGGCACCCCTCCACTTT
V gene: TRBV6-2/TRBV6-3
J gene: TRBJ1-6
clone size: few
D gene: NA

CDR3 protein: CSARLAGAPQETQYF
CDR3 DNA: TGCAGTGCTAGACTAGCGGGGGCCCCCCAAGAGACCCAGTACTTC
V gene: TRBV20-1
J gene: TRBJ2-5
clone size: many
D gene: TRBD2

CDR3 protein: CASSFPQGNYGYTF
CDR3 DNA: TGCGCCAGCAGCTTTCCACAGGGTAACTATGGCTACACCTTC
V gene: TRBV5-1
J gene: TRBJ1-2
clone size: NA
D gene: NA

CDR3 protein: CASSFPGGSGNYEQYF
CDR3 DNA: TGTGCCAGTAGTTTCCCGGGGGGTAGCGGTAACTACGAGCAGTACTTC
V gene: TRBV19
J gene: TRBJ2-7
clone size: NA
D gene: TRBD2

CDR3 protein: CASSPGTNHNEQFF
CDR3 DNA: TGTGCCAGCAGCCCCGGGACTAACCACAATGAGCAGTTCTTC
V gene: TRBV27
J gene: TRBJ2-1
clone size: many
D gene: TRBD2

CDR3 protein: CAPEGGQGYQPQHF
CDR3 DNA: TGCGCCCCGGAGGGGGGGCAGGGTTATCAGCCCCAGCATTTT
V gene: TRBV5-1
J gene: TRBJ1-5
clone size: many
D gene: NA

CDR3 protein: CASSQDRGLHTDTQYF
CDR3 DNA: TGCGCCAGCAGCCAAGATAGGGGACTGCACACAGATACGCAGTATTTT
V gene: TRBV4-3
J gene: TRBJ2-3
clone size: many
D gene: NA

CDR3 protein: CASSYSTGDAFF
CDR3 DNA: TGTGCCAGCAGTTATTCGACGGGGGACGCTTTCTTT
V gene: TRBV6-5
J gene: TRBJ1-1
clone size: many
D gene: NA

CDR3 protein: CSASGFPAGAQYQETQYF
CDR3 DNA: TGCAGTGCTAGTGGCTTCCCAGCGGGGGCTCAGTACCAAGAGACCCAGTACTTC
V gene: TRBV20-1
J gene: TRBJ2-5
clone size: few
D gene: TRBD2

CDR3 protein: CASSEGVLRIIHNEQFF
CDR3 DNA: TGTGCCAGCAGTGAGGGTGTTTTGAGGATCATCCACAATGAGCAGTTCTTC
V gene: TRBV6-1
J gene: TRBJ2-1
clone size: many
D gene: NA

CDR3 protein: CASRSRLAGFYEQYF
CDR3 DNA: TGTGCCAGCAGAAGTAGACTAGCGGGTTTCTACGAGCAGTACTTC
V gene: TRBV12-3/TRBV12-4
J gene: TRBJ2-7
clone size: many
D gene: TRBD2

CDR3 protein: CATSGSYNEQFF
CDR3 DNA: TGTGCCACCAGTGGATCCTACAATGAGCAGTTCTTC
V gene: TRBV24-1
J gene: TRBJ2-1
clone size: many
D gene: NA

CDR3 protein: CASSPPSSRYEQYF
CDR3 DNA: TGTGCCAGCAGTCCCCCCAGTTCCCGGTACGAGCAGTACTTC
V gene: TRBV6-1
J gene: TRBJ2-7
clone size: many
D gene: NA

CDR3 protein: CSALDRLYEQYF
CDR3 DNA: TGCAGTGCTCTCGACAGGTTATACGAGCAGTACTTC
V gene: TRBV20-1
J gene: TRBJ2-7
clone size: many
D gene: NA

CDR3 protein: CASSVLQGANTGELFF
CDR3 DNA: TGTGCCAGCAGTGTTCTACAGGGGGCGAACACCGGGGAGCTGTTTTTT
V gene: TRBV2
J gene: TRBJ2-2
clone size: many
D gene: TRBD1

CDR3 protein: CSARALGPTDTQYF
CDR3 DNA: TGCAGTGCTAGAGCTCTAGGTCCCACAGATACGCAGTATTTT
V gene: TRBV20-1
J gene: TRBJ2-3
clone size: many
D gene: NA

CDR3 protein: CASSPTGTPGYEQYF
CDR3 DNA: TGTGCCAGCAGCCCCACCGGGACTCCAGGATACGAGCAGTACTTC
V gene: TRBV12-3/TRBV12-4
J gene: TRBJ2-7
clone size: many
D gene: NA

CDR3 protein: CASRVQGLGDEQYF
CDR3 DNA: TGTGCCAGCAGAGTACAGGGCCTGGGGGACGAGCAGTACTTC
V gene: TRBV28
J gene: TRBJ2-7
clone size: many
D gene: NA

CDR3 protein: CASSQDSRGWEGDTQYF
CDR3 DNA: TGCGCCAGCAGCCAAGATTCCAGGGGCTGGGAGGGCGATACGCAGTATTTT
V gene: TRBV4-3
J gene: TRBJ2-3
clone size: NA
D gene: NA

CDR3 protein: CASSQLTPSGLAGGPQDTQYF
CDR3 DNA: TGCGCCAGCAGCCAGCTGACTCCTTCAGGACTAGCGGGAGGGCCACAAGATACGCAGTATTTT
V gene: TRBV4-1
J gene: TRBJ2-3
clone size: NA
D gene: TRBD2

CDR3 protein: CATSDFRDFTDTQYF
CDR3 DNA: TGTGCCACCAGTGATTTCCGGGACTTCACAGATACGCAGTATTTT
V gene: TRBV24-1
J gene: TRBJ2-3
clone size: many
D gene: NA

CDR3 protein: CSVGSTADTQYF
CDR3 DNA: TGCAGCGTTGGCTCTACGGCGGATACGCAGTATTTT
V gene: TRBV29-1
J gene: TRBJ2-3
clone size: many
D gene: NA

CDR3 protein: CASSIRDSLEAFF
CDR3 DNA: TGTGCCAGCAGCATCCGGGACAGTCTTGAAGCTTTCTTT
V gene: TRBV13
J gene: TRBJ1-1
clone size: many
D gene: TRBD1

CDR3 protein: CATSLAGSTEAFF
CDR3 DNA: TGTGCCACCAGCCTAGCAGGTTCCACTGAAGCTTTCTTT
V gene: TRBV24-1
J gene: TRBJ1-1
clone size: many
D gene: NA

CDR3 protein: CASSQDPVGQETQYF
CDR3 DNA: TGTGCCAGCAGCCAAGATCCGGTGGGACAGGAGACCCAGTACTTC
V gene: TRBV3-1
J gene: TRBJ2-5
clone size: many
D gene: TRBD1

CDR3 protein: CASRSGDAETPYF
CDR3 DNA: TGTGCCAGCAGGAGCGGGGACGCCGAAACCCCCTACTTC
V gene: TRBV13
J gene: TRBJ2-7
clone size: many
D gene: TRBD2

CDR3 protein: CASRTVSYNEQFF
CDR3 DNA: TGTGCCAGCCGGACAGTCTCCTACAATGAGCAGTTCTTC
V gene: TRBV27
J gene: TRBJ2-1
clone size: many
D gene: NA

CDR3 protein: CSASIGNIQYF
CDR3 DNA: TGCAGCGCCTCCATAGGAAACATTCAGTACTTC
V gene: TRBV29-1
J gene: TRBJ2-4
clone size: NA
D gene: NA

CDR3 protein: CASSLQGELVEKFF
CDR3 DNA: TGTGCCAGCAGTTTACAGGGGGAGTTGGTAGAGAAGTTCTTC
V gene: TRBV28
J gene: TRBJ2-1
clone size: many
D gene: TRBD1

CDR3 protein: CASSQEDRGETQYF
CDR3 DNA: TGCGCCAGCAGCCAAGAGGACAGGGGTGAGACCCAGTACTTC
V gene: TRBV4-1
J gene: TRBJ2-5
clone size: many
D gene: TRBD1

CDR3 protein: CSVGLAGVYEQYF
CDR3 DNA: TGCAGCGTCGGACTAGCGGGAGTGTACGAGCAGTACTTC
V gene: TRBV29-1
J gene: TRBJ2-7
clone size: many
D gene: TRBD2

CDR3 protein: CASSPIGQGGREQFF
CDR3 DNA: TGCGCCAGCAGCCCGATCGGACAGGGAGGAAGAGAGCAGTTCTTC
V gene: TRBV4-1
J gene: TRBJ2-1
clone size: NA
D gene: TRBD1

CDR3 protein: CASSFPRPGYTF
CDR3 DNA: TGTGCCAGCAGTTTCCCGAGACCTGGCTACACCTTC
V gene: TRBV6-2/TRBV6-3
J gene: TRBJ1-2
clone size: few
D gene: NA

CDR3 protein: CASSPPGQGEAFF
CDR3 DNA: TGTGCCAGCTCACCACCGGGACAGGGCGAAGCTTTCTTT
V gene: TRBV18
J gene: TRBJ1-1
clone size: many
D gene: TRBD1

CDR3 protein: CASSEYFPSLTGTRGPMVNTEAFF
CDR3 DNA: TGTGCCAGCAGTGAATATTTTCCCTCACTAACAGGGACAAGAGGACCGATGGTGAACACTGAAGCTTTCTTT
V gene: TRBV25-1
J gene: TRBJ1-1
clone size: many
D gene: NA

CDR3 protein: CASSLWWQSGYPDEQYF
CDR3 DNA: TGTGCCAGCAGTTTATGGTGGCAGTCCGGGTACCCTGACGAGCAGTACTTC
V gene: TRBV28
J gene: TRBJ2-7
clone size: few
D gene: NA

CDR3 protein: CASSPEVSTDEQYF
CDR3 DNA: TGTGCCAGCAGCCCCGAAGTGAGTACGGACGAGCAGTACTTC
V gene: TRBV7-6
J gene: TRBJ2-7
clone size: NA
D gene: NA

CDR3 protein: CASSHAAGLEYGYTF
CDR3 DNA: TGCGCCAGCAGCCATGCCGCCGGGTTAGAATATGGCTACACCTTC
V gene: TRBV4-3
J gene: TRBJ1-2
clone size: many
D gene: NA

CDR3 protein: CSVVQEGLSFSGANVLTF
CDR3 DNA: TGCAGCGTTGTACAGGAGGGCCTATCCTTCTCTGGGGCCAACGTCCTGACTTTC
V gene: TRBV29-1
J gene: TRBJ2-6
clone size: many
D gene: NA